These 29 T cell receptor beta chains share one sample of origin, sequenced in a study of OX40 agonist ivuxolimab in advanced cancers. Clones were sequenced by immunoSEQ multiplex PCR, and TCRdb holds only the in-frame ones, with some missing. The data contain around 65,000 clones, 92% of them singletons. The sequences come from CD4+ or CD8+ T cells sorted from blood, collected in a trial of the OX40 agonist ivuxolimab. The receptors come from an adult with an advanced solid tumor such as melanoma, head and neck, liver or kidney cancer.

A word on this clone: Within the sample, other DNA sequences also encode this same CDR3. V gene TRBV9 combines with J gene TRBJ1-1; D not certain. V was clipped by 0 bases and J by 5 bases, with 14 bases between them. This CDR3 has 15 amino acids. Germline lookup yields CDR1 SGDLS and CDR2 YYNGEE. CDR3: CASSVGWLQGTEAFF. CDR3 DNA sequence: TGTGCCAGCAGCGTAGGGTGGCTTCAAGGGACTGAAGCTTTCTTT.

The chain joins TRBV30 to TRBJ1-2; tentative D call: TRBD1 (6 bases). The germline gives CDR1 GTSNPN, CDR2 SVGIG (reference sequence). V was cut by 0 bases and J by 6 bases, with 23 bases left in between. This CDR3 has 17 residues. The CDR3: CAWSVLRVGRGGHGYTF. CDR3 bases: TGTGCCTGGAGTGTTTTACGAGTCGGCAGGGGAGGCCATGGCTACACCTTC.

This clone was seen only once. The chain has TRBV14 and TRBJ2-6, with 9 bases identical to TRBD1. The CDR3 has 18 amino acids. V shed 1 base, J shed 2 bases, and the junction held 6 bases outside the gene matches. Germline lookup yields CDR1 SGHDN and CDR2 FVKESK. DNA for the CDR3: TGTGCCAGCAGCCAAGGACGAACAGGGGGCGCTGGGGCCAACGTCCTGACTTTC. This gives the protein CASSQGRTGGAGANVLTF.

The chain uses TRBV12-2 and TRBJ1-1. TRBV12-2 is labeled a pseudogene. CDR3 length equals 19 residues. The CDR3 nucleotides read TGTGCAAGTCGCTTTGTGACCGAGTTACAACTCCACGTAAACACTGAAGCTTTCTTT. Protein: CASRFVTELQLHVNTEAFF.

The gene calls are TRBV7-6 and TRBJ2-6, with D unclear. Germline CDR1 SGHVS, CDR2 FNYEAQ. Trimming took off 5 bases at V and 1 base at J, with 9 bases between the two ends. The CDR3 is 15 residues long. The CDR3 sequence is CASSRGRSGANVLTF. As DNA, the CDR3 is TGTGCCAGCAGCCGAGGACGTTCTGGGGCCAACGTCCTGACTTTC. The entire variable domain, with the rest obtained from reference TRBV7-6 and TRBJ2-6, is as follows: GAGVSQSPRYKVTKRGQDVALRCDPISGHVSLYWYRQALGQGPEFLTYFNYEAQQDKSGLPNDRFSAERPEGSISTLTIQRTEQRDSAMYRCASSRGRSGANVLTFGAGSRLTVL.

The rearrangement joins TRBV5-6 to TRBJ2-2; TRBD1 matches 9 bases. This CDR3 spans 16 amino acids. V shed 3 bases, J shed 4 bases, and the junction held 7 bases outside the gene matches. The germline V gene has CDR1 SGHDT and CDR2 YYEEEE. For the CDR3, the DNA is TGTGCCAGCAGCTGGGGGGACAGGGAGATCACCGGGGAGCTGTTTTTT. Protein sequence: CASSWGDREITGELFF. Full variable domain (missing parts from reference TRBV5-6 and TRBJ2-2): DAGVTQSPTHLIKTRGQQVTLRCSPKSGHDTVSWYQQALGQGPQFIFQYYEEEERQRGNFPDRFSGHQFPNYSSELNVNALLLGDSALYLCASSWGDREITGELFFGEGSRLTVL.

CDR3 DNA: TGTGCCAGCAGCTGGGTGGGCCCTAATGAAAAACTGTTTTTT. Its protein product is CASSWVGPNEKLFF. The V call is TRBV5-5, the J call TRBJ1-4; D remains unclear. Germline CDR1 reads SGHKS; CDR2 reads YYEKEE (reference sequence). Trimming removed 3 bases from V and 3 bases from J, with 9 bases in between. The CDR3 is 14 amino acids. The variable domain in full, completed from reference TRBV5-5 and TRBJ1-4, reads DAGVTQSPTHLIKTRGQQVTLRCSPISGHKSVSWYQQVLGQGPQFIFQYYEKEERGRGNFPDRFSARQFPNYSSELNVNALLLGDSALYLCASSWVGPNEKLFFGSGTQLSVL.

The CDR3 is CASSTNDQRQYF. The CDR3 DNA sequence: TGTGCCAGCAGCACCAACGACCAGAGGCAGTACTTC. The chain recombines TRBV7-3 with TRBJ2-7; D is uncertain. This CDR3 is 12 amino acids long. The germline gives CDR1 SGHTA, CDR2 FQGTGA. V lost 5 bases and J 9 bases, leaving 14 bases between the germline ends.

The chain links TRBV27 to TRBJ2-5; D may be TRBD1 or TRBD2 (5 bases each). CDR1 is MNHEY, CDR2 SMNVEV, per germline (reference sequence). The ends were cut back, 7 bases at V and 2 bases at J, with 11 bases in the middle. The CDR3 is 13 residues long. Here the CDR3 DNA reads TGTGCCAGCAACCGGGACGGACAAGAGACCCAGTACTTC. Translated, it gives CASNRDGQETQYF.

This sequence joins TRBV4-2 and TRBJ2-5, with 7 bases that match TRBD1. V lost 1 base to trimming and J lost 4 bases; unmatched junction nucleotides: 6. Germline V gives CDR1 LGHNA, CDR2 YNFKEQ. The CDR3 is 15 amino acids. This CDR3 reads CASSQGGRGRETQYF. The CDR3, as DNA: TGTGCCAGCAGCCAAGGGGGAAGGGGGCGAGAGACCCAGTACTTC.

The chain has TRBV19 and TRBJ1-6; no clear D gene. Per germline, CDR1 LNHDA and CDR2 SQIVND (reference sequence). Trimming stripped 6 bases from V and 8 bases from J, with 11 bases between. This CDR3 is 13 amino acids long. CDR3 sequence (DNA): TGTGCCAGTAGGGTGACCACGGATTCACCCCTCCACTTT. The encoded protein is CASRVTTDSPLHF. Supplemented by reference TRBV19 and TRBJ1-6, the full variable domain reads DGGITQSPKYLFRKEGQNVTLSCEQNLNHDAMYWYRQDPGQGLRLIYYSQIVNDFQKGDIAEGYSVSREKKESFPLTVTSAQKNPTAFYLCASRVTTDSPLHFGNGTRLTVT.

The chain is built from TRBV18 and TRBJ1-6; D is ambiguous. Trimming removed 6 bases from V and 10 bases from J, with 16 bases in between. This CDR3 spans 14 amino acids. The germline gives CDR1 KGHSH, CDR2 LQKENI. The CDR3, as DNA: TGTGCCAGCTCTCGGGAGGAGGGCAGGTCACCCCTCCACTTT. Translating it yields CASSREEGRSPLHF.

The V and J genes are TRBV5-1 and TRBJ2-3; 8 bases match TRBD1. The CDR3 spans 17 residues. Per the germline V gene, CDR1 is SGHRS and CDR2 is YFSETQ. J was trimmed by 7 bases and V by 4 bases; bases with no gene match: 17. The CDR3 is CASSIGAGQGARNTQYF. In DNA form, the CDR3 reads TGCGCCAGCAGCATTGGGGCGGGGCAGGGGGCGCGAAATACGCAGTATTTT.

A note on this clone: Other DNA sequences in this specimen translate into the identical CDR3. The CDR3 DNA reads TGTGCCAGCAGTGTGGAGACCCAGTACTTC. Residues: CASSVETQYF. The rearrangement links TRBV6-1 to TRBJ2-5; D gene unclear. Germline CDR1 and CDR2: MNHNS and SASEGT. Trimming pared 4 bases from V and 5 bases from J, leaving 2 bases between. This CDR3 comprises 10 residues.

V gene TRBV19 combines with J gene TRBJ2-5; TRBD1 matches 10 bases. This CDR3 has 14 amino acids. With 7 bases clipped from V and 5 bases from J, the junction kept 7 bases outside the gene matches. The V gene's germline CDR1 is LNHDA and CDR2 SQIVND (reference sequence). CDR3 nucleotides: TGTGCCAGTAACGACAGGGGGCAGGGTGAGACCCAGTACTTC. Amino acid sequence: CASNDRGQGETQYF.

The chain carries TRBV9 and TRBJ2-3, with D perhaps TRBD2 (7 bases). Germline V lookup: CDR1 SGDLS, CDR2 YYNGEE. Between the trimmed V and J ends, which lost 0 bases and 0 bases, there was a span of 17 bases. The CDR3 runs to 18 residues. Here the CDR3 DNA reads TGTGCCAGCAGCGTAGGTGCTAGCGGACAGCCTAGCACAGATACGCAGTATTTT. Its protein is CASSVGASGQPSTDTQYF. The full variable domain, rest sourced from reference TRBV9 and TRBJ2-3, is DSGVTQTPKHLITATGQRVTLRCSPRSGDLSVYWYQQSLDQGLQFLIQYYNGEERAKGNILERFSAQQFPDLHSELNLSSLELGDSALYFCASSVGASGQPSTDTQYFGPGTRLTVL.

The rearrangement links TRBV30 to TRBJ2-7, with D perhaps matching TRBD2 (7 bases). Germline values: CDR1 GTSNPN, CDR2 SVGIG (reference sequence). This CDR3 has 14 amino acids. V was shortened by 1 base and J by 5 bases, with 15 bases between the two germline ends. The CDR3, as DNA: TGTGCCTGGAGTGGCGGGGGCCGGGTCCACGAGCAGTACTTC. Translating it yields CAWSGGGRVHEQYF.

V is TRBV9 and J is TRBJ2-4; D possibly matches TRBD1 or TRBD2 (5 bases each). The germline CDR1 and CDR2 sequences are SGDLS and YYNGEE. CDR3 length equals 15 residues. V dropped 6 bases and J dropped 3 bases, with 16 bases sitting between them. The CDR3 here is CASTSGAVGKNIQYF. The CDR3 DNA reads as TGTGCCAGCACGTCCGGGGCCGTTGGCAAAAACATTCAGTACTTC.

This clone has just a few counts. The chain has TRBV30 and TRBJ2-2, with D possibly being TRBD1 (5 bases). V lost 4 bases and J lost 0, with 12 bases in between. This CDR3 comprises 15 residues. The germline V gene encodes CDR1 GTSNPN and CDR2 SVGIG (reference sequence). The CDR3 coding sequence is TGTGCCTGGAAGACAGAACCATCGAACACCGGGGAGCTGTTTTTT. This codes for CAWKTEPSNTGELFF.

The V and J genes are TRBV7-3 and TRBJ2-3; D is undetermined. The V end lost 6 bases, the J end lost 1 base, and 8 bases lay between the germline ends. This CDR3 region has 13 residues. Looked up from germline, CDR1 is SGHTA and CDR2 is FQGTGA. The CDR3 nucleotides are TGTGCCAGCAGTTCGTCGGGCACAGATACGCAGTATTTT. Amino acid sequence: CASSSSGTDTQYF.

The rearrangement uses TRBV7-6 and TRBJ2-5; 13 bases line up with TRBD2. Germline V gene data show CDR1 as SGHVS and CDR2 as FNYEAQ. The trim removed 1 base at V and 5 bases at J, leaving 4 bases unmatched. The CDR3 extends over 16 amino acids. The CDR3: CASSLGLAGGRETQYF. The CDR3 nucleotides are TGTGCCAGCAGCTTAGGACTAGCGGGAGGCAGGGAGACCCAGTACTTC.

V and J are TRBV18 and TRBJ1-4; TRBD1 might be the D (5 bases). The CDR3 loop spans 15 amino acids. Germline CDR1 is KGHSH and CDR2 is LQKENI. V gave up 1 base and J gave up 6 bases, with 12 bases separating them. Here the CDR3 DNA reads TGTGCCAGCTCACCACGTGGAGGGGCGGATGAAAAACTGTTTTTT. It is translated as CASSPRGGADEKLFF.

V and J are TRBV7-6 and TRBJ2-7, with 7 bases aligning to TRBD1. Germline lookup yields CDR1 SGHVS and CDR2 FNYEAQ. The J segment lost 3 bases and the V segment lost 3 bases, leaving 14 bases of the junction unmatched. The CDR3 covers 17 residues. CDR3 DNA sequence: TGTGCCAGCAGCTTGCGGCAGGGGGTCGTCAATCACTACGAGCAGTACTTC. Encoded protein: CASSLRQGVVNHYEQYF. Complete variable domain (other parts from reference TRBV7-6 and TRBJ2-7): GAGVSQSPRYKVTKRGQDVALRCDPISGHVSLYWYRQALGQGPEFLTYFNYEAQQDKSGLPNDRFSAERPEGSISTLTIQRTEQRDSAMYRCASSLRQGVVNHYEQYFGPGTRLTVT.

This chain links TRBV5-1 with TRBJ2-1, with 16 bases lining up with TRBD2. The V segment lost 9 bases and the J segment 9 bases; nucleotides outside the gene matches: 12. This CDR3 spans 16 amino acids. The V gene's germline CDR1 is SGHRS and CDR2 YFSETQ. The CDR3 DNA is TGCGCCATCTTAACCGGGACTAGCGGGAGGGCCGGTGAGCAGTTCTTC. Translated: CAILTGTSGRAGEQFF.

The chain combines TRBV6-1 with TRBJ2-1, with 10 bases that match TRBD2. The J segment lost 2 bases and the V segment lost 2 bases, leaving 0 bases of the junction unmatched. CDR1 and CDR2 from the germline V gene are MNHNS and SASEGT. The CDR3 has 15 residues. The CDR3 coding sequence is TGTGCCAGCAGTGAACTAGCGGGGGCCTACAATGAGCAGTTCTTC. Its protein product is CASSELAGAYNEQFF.

The CDR3 is CASRFSYEQYF. CDR3 nucleotides: TGTGCCAGCAGATTCTCCTACGAGCAGTACTTC. V is TRBV2 and J is TRBJ2-7, with D unclear. Germline-derived CDR1 and CDR2 are SNHLY and FYNNEI. The V end was cut by 6 bases, the J end by 0 bases, with 3 bases between. The CDR3 is 11 residues long.

The chain joins TRBV7-2 to TRBJ2-7, with D possibly called TRBD1 or TRBD2 (5 bases each). The CDR3 is 14 amino acids. Trimming removed 5 bases from V and 2 bases from J, with 13 bases in between. Germline V lookup: CDR1 SGHTA, CDR2 FQGNSA. The CDR3 sequence is CASSPGTYAYEQYF. The CDR3 DNA sequence: TGTGCCAGCAGCCCCGGGACGTATGCCTACGAGCAGTACTTC.

The chain combines TRBV4-2 with TRBJ1-4, with a possible D match to TRBD1 (5 bases). Germline V CDR1 and CDR2: LGHNA, YNFKEQ. With 1 base removed from V and 8 bases from J, the gap between germline ends came to 14 bases. The CDR3 runs 15 residues. CDR3 DNA sequence: TGTGCCAGCAGCCAAGTCGCGGCAGGGCAAGAAAAACTGTTTTTT. Translated: CASSQVAAGQEKLFF.

This rearrangement joins TRBV23-1 to TRBJ2-7; 7 bases are a match to TRBD2. TRBV23-1 qualifies as an ORF whose function is uncertain. The CDR3 runs to 14 residues. The trim removed 0 bases at V and 4 bases at J, leaving 3 bases unmatched. The CDR3 coding sequence is TGCGCCAGCAGTCAATCTGGCGGGGGATACGAGCAGTACTTC. This sequence encodes CASSQSGGGYEQYF.